What follows is one TCR beta chain and its context. What it binds is not known. The data stem from a study of regulatory T cells in long-lasting Graves disease. Findings of the study overall: Among persistent patients, a larger number of public clonotypes were shared (approximately 3,000) than among newly diagnosed patients (under 1,000). Persistent disease samples used TRBV28, TRBJ1-2 and TRBJ2-5 preferentially.

The CDR3 covers 13 residues. Trimming took 5 bases from V and 1 from J, leaving 8 bases between them. Germline lookup yields CDR1 MNHEY and CDR2 SMNVEV (reference sequence). The TCR library used RNA extracted from PBMCs. TCRdb called the reads again in MiXCR, with one record for every CDR3 protein. The sample lists hundreds of distinct CDR3 sequences, around 86% occurring once. Sequencing was performed on peripheral blood mononuclear cells (PBMCs), taken with antithyroid drug treatment, in newly diagnosed or persistent Graves disease (not recorded which). The TCR was taken from a woman aged 25 to 39 with Graves disease. The rearrangement uses TRBV27 and TRBJ1-2; D perhaps matches TRBD1 (6 bases). This CDR3 is CASSKGVNYGYTF. For the CDR3, the DNA is TGTGCCAGCAGTAAGGGGGTTAACTATGGCTACACCTTC.